This paragraph covers one TCR beta chain sequence. This entry is derived from a study of cytomegalovirus exposure and HLA in healthy donors. This CDR3 is built from 14 residues. Germline V gives CDR1 SGHVS, CDR2 FNYEAQ. V was clipped by 1 base and J by 6 bases, with 11 bases between them. The PCR contained 60 Vbeta and 13 Jbeta primers. Profiled with immunoSEQ multiplex PCR; TCRdb holds only in-frame clones, not every one. The data hold 100,000 to 150,000 clones, with over 60% observed a single time. The sample was PBMCs. This receptor was taken from a female donor in good health and CMV-seronegative. This chain joins TRBV7-6 and TRBJ2-3, with D perhaps matching TRBD2 (5 bases). The CDR3 is CASSLGGRADTQYF. CDR3 sequence (DNA): TGTGCCAGCAGCTTAGGTGGGCGGGCGGATACGCAGTATTTT.